This is a list of T cell receptor beta chains from one sample in a study of chemoradiotherapy in HPV16-positive cancers. The data were produced by immunoSEQ multiplex PCR, yet TCRdb's version contains in-frame clones alone and is incomplete. The table has about 32,000 clones, roughly 88% seen once. Sequenced here: blood, sampled from a patient who underwent chemoradiotherapy. The receptors derive from a human donor with HPV-associated anogenital cancer. Both conserved end residues are part of each CDR3. Fields, in order: J gene, V gene, clone size, CDR3 length, D gene, CDR3 protein, CDR3 DNA. D genes are given only for firm matches. For some rows the clone size is stated as once, few or many, or as a class when expanded; others skip it.

j_gene: TRBJ1-4
v_gene: TRBV12-5
abundance: -
len: 16
d_gene: TRBD1
CDR3aa: CASGLAEQGTNEKLFF
CDR3nt: TGTGCTAGTGGTTTGGCGGAACAGGGGACTAATGAAAAACTGTTTTTT

j_gene: TRBJ1-6
v_gene: TRBV11-2
abundance: -
len: 15
d_gene: -
CDR3aa: CASSLDWTLNSPLHF
CDR3nt: TGTGCCAGCAGCTTAGATTGGACACTTAATTCACCCCTCCACTTT

j_gene: TRBJ2-7
v_gene: TRBV5-5
abundance: few
len: 17
d_gene: TRBD2
CDR3aa: CASSFKGLAGGLNEQYF
CDR3nt: TGTGCCAGCAGCTTCAAGGGACTAGCGGGAGGTCTCAACGAGCAGTACTTC

j_gene: TRBJ2-3
v_gene: TRBV5-4
abundance: -
len: 15
d_gene: TRBD2
CDR3aa: CASSLVAGSTDTQYF
CDR3nt: TGTGCCAGCAGCTTGGTAGCGGGGAGCACAGATACGCAGTATTTT

j_gene: TRBJ2-7
v_gene: TRBV19
abundance: -
len: 13
d_gene: -
CDR3aa: CASSPQGSYEQYF
CDR3nt: TGTGCCAGTAGTCCCCAGGGTTCTTACGAGCAGTACTTC

j_gene: TRBJ2-5
v_gene: TRBV4-1
abundance: -
len: 17
d_gene: TRBD2
CDR3aa: CASRIGTSGRPTKTQYF
CDR3nt: TGCGCCAGCAGAATCGGGACTAGCGGGAGGCCCACCAAGACCCAGTACTTC

j_gene: TRBJ2-2
v_gene: TRBV6-1
abundance: -
len: 11
d_gene: -
CDR3aa: CASTGSGELFF
CDR3nt: TGTGCCAGCACAGGGTCCGGGGAGCTGTTTTTT

j_gene: TRBJ1-2
v_gene: TRBV6-6
abundance: -
len: 13
d_gene: TRBD1
CDR3aa: CASSYQGADGYTF
CDR3nt: TGTGCCAGCAGTTACCAGGGGGCGGATGGCTACACCTTC

j_gene: TRBJ2-3
v_gene: TRBV5-6
abundance: -
len: 16
d_gene: TRBD2
CDR3aa: CASTFFIAGDTDTQYF
CDR3nt: TGTGCCAGCACCTTCTTTATAGCGGGGGACACAGATACGCAGTATTTT

j_gene: TRBJ1-2
v_gene: TRBV5-1
abundance: -
len: 15
d_gene: -
CDR3aa: CASSSSALGDYGYTF
CDR3nt: TGCGCCAGCAGCTCATCGGCTCTGGGGGACTATGGCTACACCTTC

j_gene: TRBJ1-1
v_gene: TRBV27
abundance: -
len: 13
d_gene: -
CDR3aa: CASSLGGPSEAFF
CDR3nt: TGTGCCAGCAGTTTGGGGGGGCCGAGTGAAGCTTTCTTT

j_gene: TRBJ2-3
v_gene: TRBV5-4
abundance: -
len: 16
d_gene: TRBD2
CDR3aa: CASSSYGTSGTNTQYF
CDR3nt: TGTGCCAGCAGCTCCTACGGGACTAGCGGGACGAATACGCAGTATTTT

j_gene: TRBJ2-3
v_gene: TRBV4-1
abundance: -
len: 13
d_gene: -
CDR3aa: CASSQSPVDTQYF
CDR3nt: TGCGCCAGCAGCCAAAGTCCCGTGGATACGCAGTATTTT

j_gene: TRBJ2-3
v_gene: TRBV6-4
abundance: -
len: 20
d_gene: TRBD2
CDR3aa: CASIPPPGTSGSNSTDTQYF
CDR3nt: TGTGCCAGTATTCCCCCCCCCGGGACTAGCGGGAGCAATAGCACAGATACGCAGTATTTT

j_gene: TRBJ1-4
v_gene: TRBV30
abundance: -
len: 15
d_gene: TRBD1
CDR3aa: CAWSVRTGGREKLFF
CDR3nt: TGTGCCTGGAGTGTGAGGACAGGGGGAAGAGAAAAACTGTTTTTT

j_gene: TRBJ1-1
v_gene: TRBV6-5
abundance: -
len: 14
d_gene: -
CDR3aa: CASSLGGQNTEAFF
CDR3nt: TGTGCCAGCAGTCTAGGCGGACAGAACACTGAAGCTTTCTTT

j_gene: TRBJ2-1
v_gene: TRBV30
abundance: -
len: 15
d_gene: TRBD1
CDR3aa: CAWRTPGQWGNEQFF
CDR3nt: TGTGCCTGGAGGACCCCGGGACAGTGGGGCAATGAGCAGTTCTTC

j_gene: TRBJ1-1
v_gene: TRBV10-3
abundance: -
len: 13
d_gene: -
CDR3aa: CAISVTGNTEAFF
CDR3nt: TGTGCCATCAGTGTGACAGGGAACACTGAAGCTTTCTTT

j_gene: TRBJ1-1
v_gene: TRBV29-1
abundance: few
len: 14
d_gene: -
CDR3aa: CSVSLGREGTEAFF
CDR3nt: TGCAGCGTTTCGCTAGGCAGGGAGGGCACTGAAGCTTTCTTT

j_gene: TRBJ2-2
v_gene: TRBV5-6
abundance: -
len: 16
d_gene: -
CDR3aa: CASSFFQGSNTGELFF
CDR3nt: TGTGCCAGCAGCTTCTTCCAGGGATCTAACACCGGGGAGCTGTTTTTT

j_gene: TRBJ1-1
v_gene: TRBV7-9
abundance: -
len: 14
d_gene: -
CDR3aa: CASTYTARGTEAFF
CDR3nt: TGTGCCAGCACTTACACCGCCCGCGGCACTGAAGCTTTCTTT

j_gene: TRBJ2-6
v_gene: TRBV27
abundance: -
len: 15
d_gene: -
CDR3aa: CASTPGSSGANVLTF
CDR3nt: TGTGCCAGCACCCCCGGTAGCTCTGGGGCCAACGTCCTGACTTTC

j_gene: TRBJ2-3
v_gene: TRBV7-9
abundance: -
len: 15
d_gene: -
CDR3aa: CASSGRDRRTDTQYF
CDR3nt: TGTGCCAGCAGCGGCCGCGACAGGAGGACAGATACGCAGTATTTT

j_gene: TRBJ1-2
v_gene: TRBV2
abundance: -
len: 15
d_gene: -
CDR3aa: CASTDFPPSDYGYTF
CDR3nt: TGTGCCAGCACCGACTTCCCCCCCAGCGACTATGGCTACACCTTC

j_gene: TRBJ1-4
v_gene: TRBV5-6
abundance: -
len: 15
d_gene: -
CDR3aa: CASSLSMGGNEKLFF
CDR3nt: TGTGCCAGCAGCTTGAGTATGGGTGGGAATGAAAAACTGTTTTTT

j_gene: TRBJ2-7
v_gene: TRBV9
abundance: -
len: 13
d_gene: -
CDR3aa: CASSATTYSEQYF
CDR3nt: TGTGCCAGCAGCGCCACGACCTACTCCGAGCAGTACTTC

j_gene: TRBJ2-5
v_gene: TRBV5-5
abundance: -
len: 13
d_gene: -
CDR3aa: CASSLIGKETQYF
CDR3nt: TGTGCCAGCAGCTTGATAGGCAAAGAGACCCAGTACTTC

j_gene: TRBJ2-6
v_gene: TRBV7-2
abundance: -
len: 15
d_gene: TRBD1
CDR3aa: CASSSGGAGANVLTF
CDR3nt: TGTGCCAGCAGTTCAGGGGGAGCTGGGGCCAACGTCCTGACTTTC

j_gene: TRBJ1-1
v_gene: TRBV5-1
abundance: -
len: 14
d_gene: -
CDR3aa: CASSLYAGNTEAFF
CDR3nt: TGCGCCAGCAGCTTGTACGCTGGGAACACTGAAGCTTTCTTT

j_gene: TRBJ1-1
v_gene: TRBV10-1
abundance: -
len: 13
d_gene: TRBD1
CDR3aa: CASSAGGMTEAFF
CDR3nt: TGCGCCAGCAGTGCAGGGGGGATGACTGAAGCTTTCTTT

j_gene: TRBJ2-1
v_gene: TRBV4-1
abundance: -
len: 14
d_gene: TRBD2
CDR3aa: CASSRGGSYNEQFF
CDR3nt: TGCGCCAGCAGTCGGGGGGGGTCCTACAATGAGCAGTTCTTC

j_gene: TRBJ1-2
v_gene: TRBV28
abundance: -
len: 13
d_gene: TRBD1
CDR3aa: CASTGDRVYGYTF
CDR3nt: TGTGCCAGCACCGGGGACAGGGTATATGGCTACACCTTC

j_gene: TRBJ2-1
v_gene: TRBV27
abundance: -
len: 17
d_gene: TRBD2
CDR3aa: CASRGLAGSPGHNEQFF
CDR3nt: TGTGCCAGCAGGGGACTAGCGGGGAGTCCCGGACACAATGAGCAGTTCTTC

j_gene: TRBJ2-7
v_gene: TRBV29-1
abundance: -
len: 12
d_gene: -
CDR3aa: CSVLIRRAEQYF
CDR3nt: TGCAGCGTTCTCATCCGACGCGCCGAGCAGTACTTC

j_gene: TRBJ2-7
v_gene: TRBV6-5
abundance: -
len: 13
d_gene: -
CDR3aa: CASSYARFGEQYF
CDR3nt: TGTGCCAGCAGTTACGCCCGGTTCGGCGAGCAGTACTTC

j_gene: TRBJ2-1
v_gene: TRBV5-6
abundance: -
len: 14
d_gene: -
CDR3aa: CASSASASYNEQFF
CDR3nt: TGTGCCAGCAGCGCGAGCGCTTCCTACAATGAGCAGTTCTTC

j_gene: TRBJ1-2
v_gene: TRBV30
abundance: -
len: 11
d_gene: TRBD1
CDR3aa: CAWRQGLGYTF
CDR3nt: TGTGCCTGGAGACAGGGGTTGGGCTACACCTTC

j_gene: TRBJ2-3
v_gene: TRBV14
abundance: -
len: 14
d_gene: TRBD2
CDR3aa: CASSPLAGADTQYF
CDR3nt: TGTGCCAGCAGCCCACTAGCGGGAGCAGATACGCAGTATTTT

j_gene: TRBJ2-7
v_gene: TRBV11-2
abundance: -
len: 13
d_gene: -
CDR3aa: CASSPSPAYEQYF
CDR3nt: TGTGCCAGCAGCCCCAGCCCCGCATACGAGCAGTACTTC

j_gene: TRBJ1-2
v_gene: TRBV11-2
abundance: -
len: 13
d_gene: -
CDR3aa: CASSPQGDYGYTF
CDR3nt: TGTGCCAGCAGCCCGCAGGGTGACTATGGCTACACCTTC

j_gene: TRBJ1-1
v_gene: TRBV19
abundance: -
len: 15
d_gene: -
CDR3aa: CASTPYGAVNTEAFF
CDR3nt: TGTGCCAGTACTCCCTATGGGGCCGTGAACACTGAAGCTTTCTTT

j_gene: TRBJ1-1
v_gene: TRBV4-1
abundance: -
len: 15
d_gene: -
CDR3aa: CASSQGWGENTEAFF
CDR3nt: TGCGCCAGCAGCCAAGGGTGGGGCGAGAACACTGAAGCTTTCTTT

j_gene: TRBJ2-6
v_gene: TRBV19
abundance: -
len: 13
d_gene: -
CDR3aa: CASSIPGANVLTF
CDR3nt: TGTGCCAGTAGTATACCCGGGGCCAACGTCCTGACTTTC

j_gene: TRBJ2-3
v_gene: TRBV15
abundance: -
len: 16
d_gene: TRBD2
CDR3aa: CATSRGGTSGRDTQYF
CDR3nt: TGTGCCACCAGCAGAGGGGGGACTAGCGGGAGAGATACGCAGTATTTT

j_gene: TRBJ1-4
v_gene: TRBV28
abundance: -
len: 18
d_gene: -
CDR3aa: CASSSSGAYIATNEKLFF
CDR3nt: TGTGCCAGCAGTTCCTCAGGGGCTTACATTGCAACTAATGAAAAACTGTTTTTT

j_gene: TRBJ2-3
v_gene: TRBV11-2
abundance: -
len: 16
d_gene: TRBD2
CDR3aa: CASSLGREGQTDTQYF
CDR3nt: TGTGCCAGCAGCTTAGGGCGGGAGGGCCAAACAGATACGCAGTATTTT

j_gene: TRBJ2-4
v_gene: TRBV19
abundance: -
len: 14
d_gene: -
CDR3aa: CASSISVFQNIQYF
CDR3nt: TGTGCCAGTAGTATTAGTGTTTTCCAAAACATTCAGTACTTC

j_gene: TRBJ1-5
v_gene: TRBV19
abundance: once
len: 13
d_gene: -
CDR3aa: CASSYGPNQPQHF
CDR3nt: TGTGCCAGTAGTTATGGCCCCAATCAGCCCCAGCATTTT

j_gene: TRBJ1-3
v_gene: TRBV12-5
abundance: few
len: 14
d_gene: -
CDR3aa: CASGLFYFGNTIYF
CDR3nt: TGTGCTAGTGGTTTGTTTTATTTTGGAAACACCATATATTTT

j_gene: TRBJ2-4
v_gene: TRBV6-1
abundance: -
len: 13
d_gene: -
CDR3aa: CASCGLSKNIQYF
CDR3nt: TGTGCCAGCTGCGGACTTTCCAAAAACATTCAGTACTTC

j_gene: TRBJ2-3
v_gene: TRBV6-4
abundance: -
len: 17
d_gene: TRBD2
CDR3aa: CASSDSIAGGPSDTQYF
CDR3nt: TGTGCCAGCAGTGACTCGATCGCGGGAGGGCCCTCAGATACGCAGTATTTT

j_gene: TRBJ1-1
v_gene: TRBV6-1
abundance: -
len: 13
d_gene: -
CDR3aa: CASSEGQNTEAFF
CDR3nt: TGTGCCAGCAGTGAAGGTCAGAACACTGAAGCTTTCTTT

j_gene: TRBJ2-7
v_gene: TRBV6-1
abundance: -
len: 13
d_gene: -
CDR3aa: CASGTGGTYEQYF
CDR3nt: TGTGCCAGCGGAACCGGGGGTACCTACGAGCAGTACTTC

j_gene: TRBJ2-2
v_gene: TRBV5-1
abundance: -
len: 14
d_gene: TRBD1
CDR3aa: CASSRTTGAGELFF
CDR3nt: TGCGCCAGCAGCCGCACGACAGGGGCCGGGGAGCTGTTTTTT

j_gene: TRBJ2-1
v_gene: TRBV5-1
abundance: -
len: 15
d_gene: TRBD1
CDR3aa: CASSWGDRTYNEQFF
CDR3nt: TGCGCCAGCAGCTGGGGGGACAGGACTTACAATGAGCAGTTCTTC

j_gene: TRBJ1-1
v_gene: TRBV29-1
abundance: -
len: 13
d_gene: -
CDR3aa: CSVVRGGRTEAFF
CDR3nt: TGCAGCGTTGTAAGGGGGGGAAGGACTGAAGCTTTCTTT

j_gene: TRBJ2-7
v_gene: TRBV6-1
abundance: -
len: 15
d_gene: TRBD1
CDR3aa: CASVSSGTGIHEQYF
CDR3nt: TGTGCCAGCGTGTCGTCCGGGACAGGGATCCACGAGCAGTACTTC

j_gene: TRBJ1-2
v_gene: TRBV15
abundance: -
len: 14
d_gene: -
CDR3aa: CATSRDRQHYGYTF
CDR3nt: TGTGCCACCAGCAGAGATAGGCAGCACTATGGCTACACCTTC